This T cell receptor beta chain derives from a study of blood T cell repertoires in COVID-19. Study-level background: Collection of acute and convalescent COVID-19 samples took place in the United States, Italy and Spain.

V was pared by 2 bases and J by 9 bases, with 14 bases between. The CDR3 contains 14 residues. Germline V gene lookup returns CDR1 MNHNS and CDR2 SASEGT. Under the authors' procedure: Estimates of nucleated cell counts were drawn from the amplification of reference gene primers. TCRdb's table, derived via immunoSEQ multiplex PCR, lists solely in-frame clones and lacks some. The V and J calls and clone size come from that table; D and trimming were worked out from the DNA. The sample holds about 400,000 clones, around 90% seen once. This clone was seen a single time. In terms of age and location, participants ranged from about 18 to 95 years and lived in under 30 US areas. Clinical history reported by participants formed the basis on which cohorts were assigned.

This sequence originates from a woman aged 40-49 years with acute COVID-19. V gene TRBV6-1 combines with J gene TRBJ2-1, with D unresolved. The sample consisted of PBMCs or T cells enriched from blood (not recorded which). The CDR3 DNA reads TGTGCCAGCAGTGAATATTCATCTGGCGGTGAGCAGTTCTTC. The encoded protein is CASSEYSSGGEQFF.